The 20 T cell receptor beta chains below come from one sample, sequenced in a study of CD4+ T cells in melanoma. This table comes from immunoSEQ multiplex PCR, and its TCRdb copy is limited to in-frame clones, with some not included. The profile covers 140,000 or so clones, with around 90% appearing a single time and approximately 1.5% taken by the ten largest. Receptors originate from a human donor with melanoma.

The genes are TRBV7-3 and TRBJ2-1, with D maybe TRBD1 (7 bases). The CDR3 consists of 15 residues. Germline lookup yields CDR1 SGHTA and CDR2 FQGTGA. V lost 5 bases to trimming and J lost 9 bases, with 20 bases between them. CDR3 coding DNA: TGTGCCAGCAGCCCACAGGGGTCGGGGGTCGGTGAGCAGTTCTTC. It is translated as CASSPQGSGVGEQFF.

The J gene is TRBJ2-6, the V gene TRBV4-1; 8 bases align to TRBD1. The V and J ends lost 0 bases and 0 bases, in that order; junction bases with no gene match: 1. Looked up from germline, CDR1 is MGHRA and CDR2 is YSYEKL. The CDR3 spans 17 residues. The CDR3 region has the DNA TGCGCCAGCAGCCAAGACAGGGGGCTCTCTGGGGCCAACGTCCTGACTTTC. Its protein product is CASSQDRGLSGANVLTF.

The CDR3 loop reads CASSLVGRTTNYGYTF. The DNA for the CDR3 is TGTGCCAGCAGCTTAGTCGGACGGACTACTAACTATGGCTACACCTTC. This rearrangement joins TRBV7-9 to TRBJ1-2, with D uncertain. The V end lost 1 base, the J end lost 0 bases, and 12 bases lay between the germline ends. The germline gives CDR1 SEHNR, CDR2 FQNEAQ (reference sequence). This CDR3 has 16 amino acids.

The chain joins TRBV7-3 to TRBJ2-1; D not resolved. Trimming stripped 5 bases from V and 8 bases from J, with 13 bases between. CDR1 and CDR2 (germline): SGHTA, FQGTGA. The CDR3 has 13 residues. The DNA for the CDR3 is TGTGCCAGCAGCCAGCAAATTGGCGATGAGCAGTTCTTC. The encoded protein is CASSQQIGDEQFF.

The V call is TRBV9, the J call TRBJ2-3, with D perhaps matching TRBD1 or TRBD2 (5 bases each). V lost 5 bases, J lost 5 bases, and 9 bases lay in between. Germline CDR1 SGDLS, CDR2 YYNGEE. The CDR3 runs 12 residues. CDR3 in amino acids: CASRGVGDTQYF. The DNA of the CDR3 is TGTGCCAGCAGGGGGGTTGGAGATACGCAGTATTTT.

V and J are TRBV5-4 and TRBJ2-1, with 7 nucleotides matching TRBD2. Unmatched junction bases numbered 9, after V lost 0 bases and J lost 9 bases. The germline gives CDR1 SGHNT, CDR2 YYREEE (reference sequence). This CDR3 has 15 amino acids. CDR3 DNA: TGTGCCAGCAGCTTGGCACTAGCGAGTACTAGTGAGCAGTTCTTC. Residues: CASSLALASTSEQFF.

The V call is TRBV11-2, the J call TRBJ1-1; D is undetermined. CDR1 and CDR2 (germline): SGHAT, FQNNGV. The CDR3 has 14 residues. Trimming left V 9 bases short and J 2 bases short, with 16 bases between. CDR3 DNA sequence: TGTGCCAGTGCACCGAGGGCGGGAAACACTGAAGCTTTCTTT. Encoded protein: CASAPRAGNTEAFF. The full variable domain, with the rest looked up from reference TRBV11-2 and TRBJ1-1, is EAGVAQSPRYKIIEKRQSVAFWCNPISGHATLYWYQQILGQGPKLLIQFQNNGVVDDSQLPKDRFSAERLKGVDSTLKIQPAKLEDSAVYLCASAPRAGNTEAFFGQGTRLTVV.

In DNA, the CDR3 is TGTGCCAGCTCACCTTATGGTGGGACACCCACCTCCTATGGCTACACCTTC. Amino acids: CASSPYGGTPTSYGYTF. This sequence joins TRBV18 and TRBJ1-2, with D possibly TRBD1 on 6 matching bases. Trimming pared 3 bases from V and 4 bases from J, leaving 21 bases between. The CDR3 totals 17 residues. Germline CDR1 KGHSH, CDR2 LQKENI. Drawing the rest from reference TRBV18 and TRBJ1-2, the complete variable domain is NAGVMQNPRHLVRRRGQEARLRCSPMKGHSHVYWYRQLPEEGLKFMVYLQKENIIDESGMPKERFSAEFPKEGPSILRIQQVVRGDSAAYFCASSPYGGTPTSYGYTFGSGTRLTVV.

The chain carries TRBV27 and TRBJ1-1, with a weak D call TRBD1 (5 bases). Germline V CDR1 and CDR2: MNHEY, SMNVEV (reference sequence). V was clipped by 0 bases and J by 12 bases, with 20 bases between them. The CDR3 runs to 15 residues. The CDR3 reads CASSLSTTGLRESFF. CDR3 coding DNA: TGTGCCAGCAGTTTATCCACCACAGGCCTGCGAGAATCTTTCTTT.

The chain couples TRBV28 to TRBJ2-1; D ambiguous. Germline V gene data show CDR1 as MDHEN and CDR2 as SYDVKM. V was trimmed by 4 bases and J by 5 bases, leaving 15 bases between them. The CDR3 runs 15 residues. CDR3 sequence reads: CASSSQYGRNNEQFF. CDR3 sequence (DNA): TGTGCCAGCAGTTCCCAATACGGACGGAACAATGAGCAGTTCTTC.

This chain joins TRBV27 and TRBJ1-1, with D maybe TRBD1 (5 bases). The CDR3 is 16 residues long. Germline loops: CDR1 MNHEY, CDR2 SMNVEV (reference sequence). Trimming took 3 bases from V and 8 from J, leaving 22 bases between them. Here the CDR3 reads CASSFRREQGRLEAFF. In nucleotides, the CDR3 is TGTGCCAGCAGTTTTAGGCGGGAGCAGGGAAGGTTGGAAGCTTTCTTT.

This clone was observed a single time. V gene TRBV10-3 combines with J gene TRBJ2-3; perhaps D is TRBD1 or TRBD2 (7 bases each). V was pared by 6 bases and J by 2 bases, with 15 bases between. CDR3 length: 15 amino acids. CDR1 and CDR2 (germline): ENHRY, SYGVKD. CDR3 residues: CAIRGGDSLTDTQYF. The CDR3 DNA sequence: TGTGCCATCAGGGGAGGGGACAGCCTCACAGATACGCAGTATTTT.

This rearrangement joins TRBV16 to TRBJ2-1; the D gene is possibly TRBD1 (6 bases). V was cut by 4 bases and J by 3 bases, with 7 bases left in between. Germline CDR1 and CDR2: KGHSY and FQNENV. The CDR3 runs to 13 residues. In DNA form, the CDR3 reads TGTGCCAGCAGCCTACAGGGCTACAATGAGCAGTTCTTC. Translation gives CASSLQGYNEQFF. Drawing the rest from reference TRBV16 and TRBJ2-1, the complete variable domain is GEEVAQTPKHLVRGEGQKAKLYCAPIKGHSYVFWYQQVLKNEFKFLISFQNENVFDETGMPKERFSAKCLPNSPCSLEIQATKLEDSAVYFCASSLQGYNEQFFGPGTRLTVL.

The gene calls are TRBV6-1 and TRBJ1-4; D call uncertain. The germline V gene has CDR1 MNHNS and CDR2 SASEGT. This CDR3 contains 16 residues. The ends were cut back, 0 bases at V and 4 bases at J, with 12 bases in the middle. The DNA of the CDR3 is TGTGCCAGCAGTGAAGCCCTAGGCGGCCTTAATGAAAAACTGTTTTTT. Amino acids: CASSEALGGLNEKLFF.

V and J are TRBV6-5 and TRBJ1-1; D uncertain. V gave up 0 bases and J gave up 7 bases, with 9 bases separating them. CDR1 and CDR2 (germline): MNHEY, SVGAGI. The CDR3 is made up of 13 amino acids. The CDR3, as DNA: TGTGCCAGCAGTTACTCAAGGGTAGTTGAAGCTTTCTTT. As protein: CASSYSRVVEAFF.

This chain joins TRBV5-1 and TRBJ2-7; maybe TRBD2 (5 bases). The CDR3 loop spans 17 amino acids. Germline CDR1 and CDR2: SGHRS and YFSETQ. Trimming cost V 0 bases and J 4 bases, with 20 bases left between them. CDR3 nucleotides: TGCGCCAGCAGCTTGGACCTCGAGGGTAAAGCACTTTACGAGCAGTACTTC. Amino acids: CASSLDLEGKALYEQYF.

The chain employs TRBV6-6 and TRBJ1-6; 8 nucleotides line up with TRBD1. Germline assignment: CDR1 MNHNY and CDR2 SVGAGI (reference sequence). V was clipped by 6 bases and J by 10 bases; unmatched bases: 11. The CDR3 sequence is 15 residues long. The CDR3 DNA follows: TGTGCCAGCAGACCCGGACAGGGTAGAGAATCACCCCTCCACTTT. This gives the protein CASRPGQGRESPLHF.

The chain joins TRBV6-5 to TRBJ1-1; the D gene is possibly TRBD1 (6 bases). Germline assignment: CDR1 MNHEY and CDR2 SVGAGI. This CDR3 has 14 amino acids. V was clipped by 4 bases and J by 2 bases, with 11 bases between them. In nucleotides, the CDR3 is TGTGCCAGCAGTTTTGGGACAATAAACACTGAAGCTTTCTTT. This codes for CASSFGTINTEAFF.

J is TRBJ2-2 and V is TRBV5-1; 7 bases fit TRBD1. The V segment lost 0 bases and the J segment 5 bases; nucleotides outside the gene matches: 4. Germline CDR1 SGHRS, CDR2 YFSETQ. The CDR3 sequence is 15 residues long. The CDR3 region is CASSLGDRTTGELFF. As DNA, the CDR3 is TGCGCCAGCAGCTTGGGGGACAGAACTACCGGGGAGCTGTTTTTT.

This clone occurred once. V gene TRBV6-5 combines with J gene TRBJ2-7; TRBD2 might be the D (7 bases). CDR3 length: 14 residues. Germline V gives CDR1 MNHEY, CDR2 SVGAGI. The V gene lost 3 bases and the J gene lost 5 bases, with 14 bases spanning the gap. CDR3 sequence reads: CASSYGGAQDEQYF. The CDR3 DNA follows: TGTGCCAGCAGTTATGGGGGGGCGCAGGACGAGCAGTACTTC.